This note documents a single TCR beta chain sequence. Its antigen is undetermined. The study ran its PCR with 60 Vbeta and 13 Jbeta primers. Clones were read by immunoSEQ multiplex PCR, and TCRdb kept only the in-frame ones, dropping some. In all, the sample yields 65,000 to 90,000 clones. The CDR3 is 14 residues long. Trimming took off 7 bases at V and 3 bases at J, with 13 bases between the two ends. Looked up from germline, CDR1 is LNHDA and CDR2 is SQIVND (reference sequence). The data stem from a study of cytomegalovirus exposure and HLA in healthy donors. Study findings and constraints: Later on, analysis showed that most CMV-associated TCR beta chains appeared to be HLA-restricted. The study assumed roughly uniform donor sequencing depth for presence/absence analyses.

This TCR was recovered from a man aged 40-50 years in good health and CMV-seronegative. The sequencing input was PBMCs. The chain uses TRBV19 and TRBJ1-5; D remains ambiguous. CDR3 DNA: TGTGCCAGTATAAAGGAGGGAGTCAATCAGCCCCAGCATTTT. The encoded protein is CASIKEGVNQPQHF.